This T cell receptor beta chain was sequenced during a study of shared clonotypes between healthy human individuals. TCRdb keeps only in-frame clones here, not all; method: immunoSEQ multiplex PCR. Of approximately 740,000 clones listed, approximately 79% were seen once; the top ten hold 1.7%. J gave up 3 bases and V 4 bases, and 8 bases lay outside the gene matches. The CDR3 contains 16 residues. Germline CDR1 and CDR2: SGHNT and YYREEE (reference sequence). The table lists this clone with a count of one. The specimen sequenced was memory CD4+ T cells sorted from blood. The subset was: CD45RA-negative fraction. J is TRBJ2-1 and V is TRBV5-4; 9 positions match TRBD2. This clonotype originated in a woman aged 25-40 years in good health. CDR3 bases: TGTGCCAGCAGCCAAACGAGGACTAGCGACTACAATGAGCAGTTCTTC. Amino acids: CASSQTRTSDYNEQFF.